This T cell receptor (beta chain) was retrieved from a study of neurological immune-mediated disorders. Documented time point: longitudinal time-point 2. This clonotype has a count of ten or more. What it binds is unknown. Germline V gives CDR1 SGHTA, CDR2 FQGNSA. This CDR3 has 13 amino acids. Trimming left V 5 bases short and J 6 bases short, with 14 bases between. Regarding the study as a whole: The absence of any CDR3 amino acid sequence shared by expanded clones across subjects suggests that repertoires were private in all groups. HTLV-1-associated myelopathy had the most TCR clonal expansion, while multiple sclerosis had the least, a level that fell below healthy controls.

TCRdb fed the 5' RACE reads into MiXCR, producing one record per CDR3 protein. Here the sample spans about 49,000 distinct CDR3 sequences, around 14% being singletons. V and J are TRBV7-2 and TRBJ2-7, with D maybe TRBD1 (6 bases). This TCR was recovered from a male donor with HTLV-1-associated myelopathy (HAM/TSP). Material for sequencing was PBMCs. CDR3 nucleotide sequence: TGTGCCAGCAGCATCAGGGGACCAGGCGAGCAGTACTTC. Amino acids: CASSIRGPGEQYF.